Listed below are T cell receptor beta chains from one sample, sequenced in a study of shared clonotypes between healthy human individuals. Only in-frame clones appear in the TCRdb table, and some are missing; sequencing was by immunoSEQ multiplex PCR. Among approximately 840,000 clones listed, 90% to 97% were seen once. The material sequenced was naive CD8+ T cells sorted from blood. All receptors come from a man aged 30-40 years in good health. CDR3s include the opening cysteine and the closing phenylalanine or tryptophan. D genes are given only for firm matches. Only some rows state a clone size, as once, few, many or a class for expanded clones.

v_call	d_call	j_call	clone_size	cdr3_nt	cdr3_aa
TRBV9	TRBD2	TRBJ2-5	.	TGTGCCAGCAGCTCGTCCGGGACTAGCGGGAGCGTTAAGACCCAGTACTTC	CASSSSGTSGSVKTQYF
TRBV30	.	TRBJ2-7	.	TGTGCCTGGAGGGTCCGAGGGGGTGAGCAGTACTTC	CAWRVRGGEQYF
TRBV4-3	.	TRBJ2-1	.	TGCGCCAGCAGCCAAGATCCATCGAGGTCCACATCCTACAATGAGCAGTTCTTC	CASSQDPSRSTSYNEQFF
TRBV7-6	.	TRBJ2-1	.	TGTGCCAGCAGCTTACAGGTCCAAGAAGAGTACAATGAGCAGTTCTTC	CASSLQVQEEYNEQFF
TRBV6-5	TRBD1	TRBJ2-7	.	TGTGCCAGCAGTCCCTCAGGGGGTTCCTACGAGCAGTACTTC	CASSPSGGSYEQYF
TRBV5-5	.	TRBJ2-7	.	TGTGCCAGCAGTACTAACTACGAGCAGTACTTC	CASSTNYEQYF
TRBV28	TRBD2	TRBJ2-3	.	TGTGCCAGCAGTCCCTCTTCACTAGCGGGAGTCGCGTCAGATACGCAGTATTTT	CASSPSSLAGVASDTQYF
TRBV7-2	TRBD1	TRBJ2-7	.	TGTGCCAGCAGCTTGGGACAGGGCACTTACGAGCAGTACTTC	CASSLGQGTYEQYF
TRBV7-2	TRBD2	TRBJ2-3	once	TGTGCCAGCCGGTTCTTGGCGGGAGTGTATACGCAGTATTTT	CASRFLAGVYTQYF
TRBV14	.	TRBJ2-1	.	TGTGCCAGCAGCCAAGATAACACGCCAAATGAGCAGTTCTTC	CASSQDNTPNEQFF